This T cell receptor beta chain was identified in a study of blood T cell repertoires in COVID-19. On the study more broadly: Samples representing acute and convalescent COVID-19 were sourced from the United States, Italy and Spain. PBMCs, B-cell-depleted T cells, or T cells provided the cDNA or gDNA that made up the material.

This CDR3 region has 17 residues. J was trimmed by 2 bases and V by 5 bases; bases with no gene match: 11. Per the germline V gene, CDR1 is PRHDT and CDR2 is FYEKMQ (reference sequence). Authors' data handling: Cell counts per sample came from amplifying reference gene primers. The protocol was immunoSEQ multiplex PCR, while the TCRdb copy is restricted to in-frame clones and leaves out a portion. V, J and clone size reflect that table, while D and trimming were determined from the DNA. The repertoire has under 150,000 clones, approximately 88% of them found once; the top ten carry around 26%. The source of this sequence is a human donor in a cohort sampled during active COVID-19. Sequencing was performed on peripheral blood. This chain connects TRBV13 to TRBJ2-3, with 9 bases identical to TRBD2. Here the CDR3 reads CASSVPTSGYPTDTQYF. CDR3 nucleotide sequence: TGTGCCAGCAGCGTACCTACTAGCGGGTACCCCACAGATACGCAGTATTTT.